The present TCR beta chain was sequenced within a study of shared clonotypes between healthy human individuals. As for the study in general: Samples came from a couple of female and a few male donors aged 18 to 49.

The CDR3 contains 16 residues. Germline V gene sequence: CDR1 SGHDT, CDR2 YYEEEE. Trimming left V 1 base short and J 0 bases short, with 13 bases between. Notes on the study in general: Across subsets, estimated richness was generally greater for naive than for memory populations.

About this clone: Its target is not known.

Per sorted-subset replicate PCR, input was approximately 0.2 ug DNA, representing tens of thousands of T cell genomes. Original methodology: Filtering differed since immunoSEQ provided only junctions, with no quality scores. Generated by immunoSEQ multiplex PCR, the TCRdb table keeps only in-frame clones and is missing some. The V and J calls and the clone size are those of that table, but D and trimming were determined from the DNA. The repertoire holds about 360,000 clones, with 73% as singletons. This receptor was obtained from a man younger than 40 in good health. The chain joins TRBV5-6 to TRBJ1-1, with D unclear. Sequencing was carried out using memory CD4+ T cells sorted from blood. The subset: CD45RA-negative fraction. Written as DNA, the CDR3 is TGTGCCAGCAGCTTGAGGGATTCCAGAATGAACACTGAAGCTTTCTTT. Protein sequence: CASSLRDSRMNTEAFF.